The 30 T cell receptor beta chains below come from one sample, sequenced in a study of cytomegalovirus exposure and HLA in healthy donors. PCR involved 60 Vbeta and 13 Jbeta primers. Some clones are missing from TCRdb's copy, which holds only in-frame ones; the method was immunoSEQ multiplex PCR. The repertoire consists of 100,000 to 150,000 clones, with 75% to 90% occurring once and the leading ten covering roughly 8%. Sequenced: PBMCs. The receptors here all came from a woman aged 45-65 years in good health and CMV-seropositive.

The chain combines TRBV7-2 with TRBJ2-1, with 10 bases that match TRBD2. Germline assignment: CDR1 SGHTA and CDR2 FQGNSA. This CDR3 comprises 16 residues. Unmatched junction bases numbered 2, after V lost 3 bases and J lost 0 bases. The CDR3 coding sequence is TGTGCCAGCAGCTTTAGCGGGGGGAGCTCCTACAATGAGCAGTTCTTC. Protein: CASSFSGGSSYNEQFF.

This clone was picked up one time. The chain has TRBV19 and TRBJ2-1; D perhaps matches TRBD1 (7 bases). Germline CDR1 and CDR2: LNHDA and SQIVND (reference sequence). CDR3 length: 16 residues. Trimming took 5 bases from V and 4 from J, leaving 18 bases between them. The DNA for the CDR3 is TGTGCCAGTAGTCTCTTTGGAGCAGGGGGGTACAATGAGCAGTTCTTC. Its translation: CASSLFGAGGYNEQFF.

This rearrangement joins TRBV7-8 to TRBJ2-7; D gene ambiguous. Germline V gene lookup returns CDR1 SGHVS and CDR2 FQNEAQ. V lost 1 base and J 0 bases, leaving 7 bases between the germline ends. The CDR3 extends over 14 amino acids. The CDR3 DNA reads TGTGCCAGCAGCTTAGAAGCTAGCTCCTACGAGCAGTACTTC. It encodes CASSLEASSYEQYF.

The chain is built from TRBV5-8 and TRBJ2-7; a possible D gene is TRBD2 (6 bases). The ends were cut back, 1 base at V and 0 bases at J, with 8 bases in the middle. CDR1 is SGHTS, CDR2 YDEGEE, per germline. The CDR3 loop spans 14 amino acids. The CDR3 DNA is TGTGCCAGCAGCTTGTACGGGAGCTCCTACGAGCAGTACTTC. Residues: CASSLYGSSYEQYF.

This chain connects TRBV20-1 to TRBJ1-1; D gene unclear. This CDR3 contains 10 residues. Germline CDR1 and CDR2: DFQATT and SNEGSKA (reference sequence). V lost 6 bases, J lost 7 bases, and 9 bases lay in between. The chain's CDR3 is CSALPSEAFF. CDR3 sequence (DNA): TGCAGTGCCCTCCCCAGTGAAGCTTTCTTT.

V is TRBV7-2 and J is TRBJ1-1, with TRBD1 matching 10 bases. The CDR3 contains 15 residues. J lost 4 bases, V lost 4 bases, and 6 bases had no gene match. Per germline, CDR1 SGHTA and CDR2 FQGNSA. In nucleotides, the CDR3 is TGTGCCAGCAGCTCCTCCGGGACAGGGGCCACTGAAGCTTTCTTT. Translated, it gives CASSSSGTGATEAFF.

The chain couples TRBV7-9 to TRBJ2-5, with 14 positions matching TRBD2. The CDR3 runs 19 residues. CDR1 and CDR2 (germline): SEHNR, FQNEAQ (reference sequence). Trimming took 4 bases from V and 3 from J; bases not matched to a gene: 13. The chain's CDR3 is CASSSGIGLAGGVEETQYF. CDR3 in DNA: TGTGCCAGCAGCTCGGGGATCGGACTAGCGGGAGGAGTGGAAGAGACCCAGTACTTC.

CDR3 coding DNA: TGTGCCAGCAGTGACAACAGCGGCCAAGAGACCCAGTACTTC. It is translated as CASSDNSGQETQYF. The chain couples TRBV7-9 to TRBJ2-5; possibly TRBD2 for D (5 bases). Between the trimmed V and J ends, which lost 6 bases and 1 base, there was a span of 12 bases. The germline V gene has CDR1 SEHNR and CDR2 FQNEAQ (reference sequence). This CDR3 has 14 residues.

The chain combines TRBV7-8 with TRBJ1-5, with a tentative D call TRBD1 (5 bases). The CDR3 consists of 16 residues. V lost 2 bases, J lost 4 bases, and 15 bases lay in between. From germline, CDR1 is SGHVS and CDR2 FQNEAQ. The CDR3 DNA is TGTGCCAGCAGCTTATTGGCGGCACAGGTGAATCAGCCCCAGCATTTT. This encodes CASSLLAAQVNQPQHF.

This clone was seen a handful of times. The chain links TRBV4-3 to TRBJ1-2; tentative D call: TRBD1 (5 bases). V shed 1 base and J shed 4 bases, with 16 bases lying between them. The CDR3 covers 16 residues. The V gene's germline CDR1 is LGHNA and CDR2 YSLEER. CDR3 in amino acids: CASSQGQGSGPYGYTF. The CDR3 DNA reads TGCGCCAGCAGCCAAGGTCAGGGATCTGGACCCTATGGCTACACCTTC.

As DNA, the CDR3 is TGTGCCAGCTCACATGGGACGGGACAGGGATTCTACGAGCAGTACTTC. This translates into CASSHGTGQGFYEQYF. The chain joins TRBV18 to TRBJ2-7; 9 bases agree with TRBD1. In germline, CDR1 is KGHSH, CDR2 LQKENI. The CDR3 length is 16 residues. The ends lost 4 bases at V and 3 bases at J; junction bases unmatched: 10. The full variable domain, completed using reference TRBV18 and TRBJ2-7, is NAGVMQNPRHLVRRRGQEARLRCSPMKGHSHVYWYRQLPEEGLKFMVYLQKENIIDESGMPKERFSAEFPKEGPSILRIQQVVRGDSAAYFCASSHGTGQGFYEQYFGPGTRLTVT.

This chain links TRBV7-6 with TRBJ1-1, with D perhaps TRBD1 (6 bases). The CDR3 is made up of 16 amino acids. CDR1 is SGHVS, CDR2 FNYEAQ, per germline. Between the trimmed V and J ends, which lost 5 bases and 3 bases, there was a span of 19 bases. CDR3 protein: CASSPHLQGSDTEAFF. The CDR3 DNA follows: TGTGCCAGCAGCCCTCATTTACAGGGTTCGGACACTGAAGCTTTCTTT.

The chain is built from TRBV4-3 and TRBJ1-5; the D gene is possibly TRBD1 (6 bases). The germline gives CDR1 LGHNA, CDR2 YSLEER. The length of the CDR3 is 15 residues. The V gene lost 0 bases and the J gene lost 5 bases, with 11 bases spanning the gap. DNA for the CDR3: TGCGCCAGCAGCCAAGAGGGGGGGCTTGATCAGCCCCAGCATTTT. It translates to CASSQEGGLDQPQHF.

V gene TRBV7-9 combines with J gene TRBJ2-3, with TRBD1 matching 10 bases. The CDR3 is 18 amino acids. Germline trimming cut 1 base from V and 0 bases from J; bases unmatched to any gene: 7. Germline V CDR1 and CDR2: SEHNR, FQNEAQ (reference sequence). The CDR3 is CASSLVKTGGPSTDTQYF. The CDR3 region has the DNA TGTGCCAGCAGCTTAGTGAAGACAGGGGGCCCCAGCACAGATACGCAGTATTTT.

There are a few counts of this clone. The CDR3 region is CASSSRQGLTYNEQFF. CDR3 nucleotides: TGTGCCAGCAGCTCGCGACAGGGGCTAACCTACAATGAGCAGTTCTTC. This rearrangement joins TRBV5-5 to TRBJ2-1; 8 bases are shared with TRBD1. The germline gives CDR1 SGHKS, CDR2 YYEKEE (reference sequence). V dropped 3 bases and J dropped 2; count of bases not matched to a gene: 7. This CDR3 region has 16 residues.

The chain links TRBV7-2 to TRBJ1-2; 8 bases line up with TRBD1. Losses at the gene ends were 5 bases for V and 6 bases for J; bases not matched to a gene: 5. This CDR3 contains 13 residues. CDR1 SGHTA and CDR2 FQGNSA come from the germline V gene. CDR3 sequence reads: CASSALTGDGYTF. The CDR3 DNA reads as TGTGCCAGCAGCGCCCTGACAGGGGATGGCTACACCTTC.

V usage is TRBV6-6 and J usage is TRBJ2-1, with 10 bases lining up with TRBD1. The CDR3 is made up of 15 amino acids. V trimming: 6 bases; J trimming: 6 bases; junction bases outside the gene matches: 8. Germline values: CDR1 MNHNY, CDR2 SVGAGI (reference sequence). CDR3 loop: CASRPGTGVPNEQFF. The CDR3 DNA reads TGTGCCAGCAGACCCGGGACAGGGGTGCCCAATGAGCAGTTCTTC.

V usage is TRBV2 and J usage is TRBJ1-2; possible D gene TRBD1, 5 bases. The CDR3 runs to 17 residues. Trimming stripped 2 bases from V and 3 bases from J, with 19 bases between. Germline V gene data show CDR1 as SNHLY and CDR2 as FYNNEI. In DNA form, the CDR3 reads TGTGCCAGCAGTGAATTTAGGAGGGGTGTGGGTGACTATGGCTACACCTTC. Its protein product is CASSEFRRGVGDYGYTF.

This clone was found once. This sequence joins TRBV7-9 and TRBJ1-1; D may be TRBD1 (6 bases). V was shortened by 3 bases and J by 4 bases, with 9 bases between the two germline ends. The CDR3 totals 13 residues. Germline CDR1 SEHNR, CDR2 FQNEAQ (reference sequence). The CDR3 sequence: CASSFSRGTEAFF. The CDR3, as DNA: TGTGCCAGCAGCTTTAGCAGGGGCACTGAAGCTTTCTTT.

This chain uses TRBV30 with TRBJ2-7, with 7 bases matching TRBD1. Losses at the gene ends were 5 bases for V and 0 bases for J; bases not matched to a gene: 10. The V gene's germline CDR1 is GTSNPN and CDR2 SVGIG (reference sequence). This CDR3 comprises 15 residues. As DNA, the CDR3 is TGTGCCTGGGAGCCACGACAGGGTTTCTCCTACGAGCAGTACTTC. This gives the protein CAWEPRQGFSYEQYF.

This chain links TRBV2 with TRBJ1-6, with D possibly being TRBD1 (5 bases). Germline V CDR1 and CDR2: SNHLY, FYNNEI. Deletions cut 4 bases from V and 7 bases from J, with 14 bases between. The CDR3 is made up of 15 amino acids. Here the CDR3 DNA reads TGTGCCAGCAGTGGATGGGGCGCGAGGAATTCACCCCTCCACTTT. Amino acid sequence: CASSGWGARNSPLHF.

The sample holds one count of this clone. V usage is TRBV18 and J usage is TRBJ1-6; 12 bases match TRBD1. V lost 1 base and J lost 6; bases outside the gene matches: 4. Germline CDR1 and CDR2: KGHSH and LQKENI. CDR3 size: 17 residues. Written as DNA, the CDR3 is TGTGCCAGCTCACCACAGGGACAGGGGGCCATTAATTCACCCCTCCACTTT. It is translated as CASSPQGQGAINSPLHF.

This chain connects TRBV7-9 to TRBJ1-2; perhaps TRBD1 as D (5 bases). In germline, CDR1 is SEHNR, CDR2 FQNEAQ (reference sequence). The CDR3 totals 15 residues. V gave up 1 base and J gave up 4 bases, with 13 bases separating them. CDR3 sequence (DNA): TGTGCCAGCAGCTTAGTAACAGGCTCTGGCTATGGCTACACCTTC. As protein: CASSLVTGSGYGYTF.

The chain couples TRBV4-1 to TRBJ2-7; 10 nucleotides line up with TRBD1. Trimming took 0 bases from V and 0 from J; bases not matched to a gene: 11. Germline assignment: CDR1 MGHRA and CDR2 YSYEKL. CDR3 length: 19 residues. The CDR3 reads CASSQDPDRGLTYSYEQYF. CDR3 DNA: TGCGCCAGCAGCCAAGATCCAGACAGGGGGCTGACTTACTCCTACGAGCAGTACTTC.

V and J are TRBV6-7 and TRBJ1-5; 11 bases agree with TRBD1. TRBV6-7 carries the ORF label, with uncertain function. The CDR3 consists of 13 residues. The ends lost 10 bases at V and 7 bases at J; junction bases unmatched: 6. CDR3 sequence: CATGQGAKQPQHF. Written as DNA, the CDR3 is TGTGCCACCGGACAGGGGGCAAAACAGCCCCAGCATTTT.

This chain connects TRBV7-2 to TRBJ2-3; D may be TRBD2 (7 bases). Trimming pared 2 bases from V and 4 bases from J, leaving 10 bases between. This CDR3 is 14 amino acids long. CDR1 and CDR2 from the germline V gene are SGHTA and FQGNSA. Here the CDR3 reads CASSLRGGPDTQYF. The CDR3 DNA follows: TGTGCCAGCAGCTTAAGGGGGGGCCCAGATACGCAGTATTTT. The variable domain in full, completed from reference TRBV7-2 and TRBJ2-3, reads GAGVSQSPSNKVTEKGKDVELRCDPISGHTALYWYRQSLGQGLEFLIYFQGNSAPDKSGLPSDRFSAERTGGSVSTLTIQRTQQEDSAVYLCASSLRGGPDTQYFGPGTRLTVL.

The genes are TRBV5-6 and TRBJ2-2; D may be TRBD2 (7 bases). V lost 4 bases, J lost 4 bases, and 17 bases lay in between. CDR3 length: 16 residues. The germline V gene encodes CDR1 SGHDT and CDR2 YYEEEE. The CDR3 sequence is CASSEGVRGGTGELFF. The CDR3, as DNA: TGTGCCAGCAGCGAGGGGGTTAGGGGGGGCACCGGGGAGCTGTTTTTT. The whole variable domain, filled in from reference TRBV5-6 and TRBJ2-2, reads DAGVTQSPTHLIKTRGQQVTLRCSPKSGHDTVSWYQQALGQGPQFIFQYYEEEERQRGNFPDRFSGHQFPNYSSELNVNALLLGDSALYLCASSEGVRGGTGELFFGEGSRLTVL.

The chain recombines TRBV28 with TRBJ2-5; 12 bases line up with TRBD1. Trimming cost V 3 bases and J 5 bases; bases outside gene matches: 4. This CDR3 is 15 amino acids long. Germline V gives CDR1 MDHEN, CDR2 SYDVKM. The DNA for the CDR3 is TGTGCCAGCAGTTTGTTGGGACAGGGGGCTGAGACCCAGTACTTC. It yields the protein CASSLLGQGAETQYF.

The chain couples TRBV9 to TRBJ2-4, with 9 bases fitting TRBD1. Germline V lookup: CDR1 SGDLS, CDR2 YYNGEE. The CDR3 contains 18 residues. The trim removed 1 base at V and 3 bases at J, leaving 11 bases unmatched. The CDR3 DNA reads TGTGCCAGCAGCGTACATGCACAGGGGGCTATGGGCAAAAACATTCAGTACTTC. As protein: CASSVHAQGAMGKNIQYF.

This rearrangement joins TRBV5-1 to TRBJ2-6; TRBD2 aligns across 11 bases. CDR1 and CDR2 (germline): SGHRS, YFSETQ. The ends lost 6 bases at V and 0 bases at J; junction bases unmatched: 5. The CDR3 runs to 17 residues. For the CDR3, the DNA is TGCGCCAGCACCCTAGCGGGGGGCCTCTCTGGGGCCAACGTCCTGACTTTC. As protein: CASTLAGGLSGANVLTF.